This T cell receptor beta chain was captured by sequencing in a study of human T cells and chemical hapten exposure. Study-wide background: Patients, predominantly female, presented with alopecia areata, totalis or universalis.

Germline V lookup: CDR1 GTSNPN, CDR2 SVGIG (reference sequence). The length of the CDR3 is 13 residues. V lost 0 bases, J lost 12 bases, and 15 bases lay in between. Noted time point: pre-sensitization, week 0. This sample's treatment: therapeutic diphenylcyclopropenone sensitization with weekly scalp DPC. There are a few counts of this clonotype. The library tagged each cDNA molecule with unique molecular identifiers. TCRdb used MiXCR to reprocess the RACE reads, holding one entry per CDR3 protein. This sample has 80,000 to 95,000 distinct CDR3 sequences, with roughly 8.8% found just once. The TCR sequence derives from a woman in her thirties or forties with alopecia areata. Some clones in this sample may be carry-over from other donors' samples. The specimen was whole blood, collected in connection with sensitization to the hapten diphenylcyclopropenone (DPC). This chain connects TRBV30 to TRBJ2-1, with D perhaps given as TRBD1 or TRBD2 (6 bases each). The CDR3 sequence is CAWSVRGAMMQFF. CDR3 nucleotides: TGTGCCTGGAGTGTAAGGGGGGCGATGATGCAGTTCTTC.